Below, 16 T cell receptor beta chains from the same sample are listed, as sequenced in a study of regulatory T cells in long-lasting Graves disease. Library construction for TCR beta used iRepertoire HTBI primers and Arm-PCR of CDR3 regions. Using its own MiXCR run on the multiplex PCR reads, TCRdb lists one record per CDR3 protein. Among 350,000 to 450,000 distinct CDR3 sequences listed, approximately 16% were seen once. Noted time point: newly diagnosed GD, antithyroid drugs for less than 3 months. RNA from PBMCs was the source of the TCR library. The same sample was also studied in work on T cells in Graves' hyperthyroidism and ophthalmopathy.

The specimen comprised peripheral blood mononuclear cells (PBMCs), sampled at new diagnosis, from a patient treated with antithyroid drugs. The receptors stem from a middle-aged woman with Graves disease.

At least ten counts were recorded for this clonotype. The CDR3 DNA is TGTGCCAGCAGCATAGGGGGGATCGGCACAGATACGCAGTATTTT. Translating it yields CASSIGGIGTDTQYF. The genes are TRBV7-6 and TRBJ2-3; D tentatively reads TRBD1 or TRBD2 (6 bases each). Deletions cut 5 bases from V and 1 base from J, with 13 bases between. The CDR3 runs 15 residues. The germline gives CDR1 SGHVS, CDR2 FNYEAQ.

This clonotype has just a few counts. This may arise from a read error, as a much more abundant clone is one base away. The V call is TRBV7-2, the J call TRBJ2-7; D remains ambiguous. CDR3 size: 12 residues. The V gene lost 0 bases and the J gene lost 5 bases, with 5 bases spanning the gap. The V gene's germline CDR1 is SGHTA and CDR2 FQGNSA. DNA for the CDR3: TGTGCCAGCAGCTTAGCGTCCAACGAGCAGTACTTC. Amino acid sequence: CASSLASNEQYF.

This clonotype was detected many times. This chain links TRBV7-2 with TRBJ2-3; D may be TRBD1 (6 bases). Germline CDR1 is SGHTA and CDR2 is FQGNSA. V was cut by 3 bases and J by 3 bases, with 13 bases left in between. This CDR3 spans 15 amino acids. The CDR3 nucleotides are TGTGCCAGCAGCTTCACGTCAGGGGAAACAGATACGCAGTATTTT. Its protein is CASSFTSGETDTQYF.

This clonotype has more than one count but fewer than ten. Compared with germline, one end of the junction differs, possibly owing to a read error. This chain uses TRBV29-1 with TRBJ2-1, with D hard to call. CDR1 is SQVTM, CDR2 ANQGSEA, per germline. The CDR3 totals 9 residues. CDR3 region: CSVEESSIF. The CDR3 bases are TGCAGCGTTGAAGAATCCAGCATCTTC.

This clonotype showed up many times. The chain is built from TRBV28 and TRBJ1-2; D is ambiguous. The CDR3 extends over 13 amino acids. Trimming took off 8 bases at V and 1 base at J, with 11 bases between the two ends. CDR1 and CDR2 (germline): MDHEN, SYDVKM. In nucleotides, the CDR3 is TGTGCCAGCGACGGACCTTTTAACTATGGCTACACCTTC. Its translation: CASDGPFNYGYTF.

This clonotype was counted between two and nine times. V gene TRBV7-2 combines with J gene TRBJ2-1; possibly TRBD2 for D (6 bases). CDR1 is SGHTA and CDR2 is FQGNSA in the germline V gene. Trimming left V 10 bases short and J 3 bases short, with 19 bases between. This CDR3 region has 15 residues. The CDR3 region is CATREVPLGYNEQFF. The CDR3 coding sequence is TGTGCCACAAGGGAGGTCCCCTTGGGCTACAATGAGCAGTTCTTC.

This sequence joins TRBV19 and TRBJ1-5; 9 bases are shared with TRBD1. Germline loops: CDR1 LNHDA, CDR2 SQIVND (reference sequence). V was clipped by 8 bases and J by 0 bases; unmatched bases: 11. The CDR3 covers 17 residues. DNA of the CDR3: TGTGCCAGTGGTTCGACAGGGGGTGTGAATAGCAATCAGCCCCAGCATTTT. Amino acid sequence: CASGSTGGVNSNQPQHF.

This clonotype has ten or more counts. This chain links TRBV5-4 with TRBJ1-1; tentatively, D is TRBD1 (5 bases). Between the trimmed V and J ends, which lost 4 bases and 5 bases, there was a span of 9 bases. CDR1 is SGHNT and CDR2 is YYREEE in the germline V gene (reference sequence). The CDR3 has 12 amino acids. CDR3 nucleotides: TGTGCCAGCAGCCCAGGGTTAACTGAAGCTTTCTTT. Protein sequence: CASSPGLTEAFF.

This clonotype occurred a few times. The chain uses TRBV28 and TRBJ1-2; 8 positions agree with TRBD1. Unmatched junction bases numbered 3, after V lost 6 bases and J lost 3 bases. This CDR3 has 13 amino acids. Germline V gene lookup returns CDR1 MDHEN and CDR2 SYDVKM. In nucleotides, the CDR3 is TGTGCCAGCAGACGGACAGGGCACTATGGCTACACCTTC. Protein sequence: CASRRTGHYGYTF.

With regard to this clonotype: Being one base from a much bigger clone, this may be a read error. The V gene is TRBV5-6, the J gene TRBJ2-1, with unresolved D. Trimming cost V 2 bases and J 13 bases, with 16 bases left between them. Germline CDR1 reads SGHDT; CDR2 reads YYEEEE. The CDR3 contains 13 residues. The CDR3 region is CASSLVRQETQFF. The CDR3 nucleotides read TGTGCCAGCAGCTTAGTCCGGCAAGAGACCCAGTTCTTC.

This clonotype was seen repeatedly, ten times or more. The CDR3 DNA is TGTGCCAGCAGCCCCCTGGGGGGGGAGGAGACCCAGTACTTC. It codes for CASSPLGGEETQYF. J is TRBJ2-5 and V is TRBV11-2; TRBD2 matches 7 bases. The CDR3 length is 14 residues. Germline values: CDR1 SGHAT, CDR2 FQNNGV. J lost 5 bases, V lost 5 bases, and 8 bases had no gene match.

The rearrangement links TRBV2 to TRBJ2-1, with D possibly called TRBD1 or TRBD2 (5 bases each). The CDR3 covers 13 residues. Per germline, CDR1 SNHLY and CDR2 FYNNEI. V lost 4 bases, J lost 6 bases, and 10 bases lay in between. The CDR3 protein is CASSAGTPNEQFF. The CDR3 nucleotides read TGTGCCAGCAGTGCCGGGACCCCCAATGAGCAGTTCTTC.

The rearrangement joins TRBV20-1 to TRBJ2-7, with 13 bases lining up with TRBD2. Losses at the gene ends were 2 bases for V and 4 bases for J; bases not matched to a gene: 8. This CDR3 region has 16 residues. The V gene's germline CDR1 is DFQATT and CDR2 SNEGSKA (reference sequence). CDR3 protein: CSARRPGLAGPYEQYF. The CDR3 nucleotides are TGCAGTGCTAGAAGACCGGGACTAGCGGGACCATACGAGCAGTACTTC.

At least ten counts were recorded for this clonotype. The genes are TRBV5-4 and TRBJ2-1, with TRBD1 matching over 7 bases. Trimming removed 4 bases from V and 8 bases from J; junction bases left unmatched: 6. Per the germline V gene, CDR1 is SGHNT and CDR2 is YYREEE (reference sequence). This CDR3 comprises 13 residues. The CDR3 spells CASSATGSHEQFF. The CDR3 DNA follows: TGTGCCAGCAGCGCGACAGGGTCCCATGAGCAGTTCTTC.

This clonotype was counted many times. The chain is built from TRBV20-1 and TRBJ1-5, with TRBD1 as a possible D gene (6 bases). CDR1 is DFQATT and CDR2 is SNEGSKA in the germline V gene (reference sequence). Trimming left V 4 bases short and J 2 bases short, with 12 bases between. This CDR3 contains 14 residues. The DNA of the CDR3 is TGCAGTGCTAAGGGGGGCGGGGGCAATCAGCCCCAGCATTTT. Protein sequence: CSAKGGGGNQPQHF.

This clonotype was seen many times. The chain links TRBV27 to TRBJ1-2, with D tentatively TRBD1 (6 bases). Germline assignment: CDR1 MNHEY and CDR2 SMNVEV (reference sequence). The CDR3 runs to 14 residues. V lost 5 bases, J lost 6 bases, and 16 bases lay in between. Here the CDR3 DNA reads TGTGCCAGCAGTCTTACTCCGGGACAAAATGGCTACACCTTC. Protein sequence: CASSLTPGQNGYTF.